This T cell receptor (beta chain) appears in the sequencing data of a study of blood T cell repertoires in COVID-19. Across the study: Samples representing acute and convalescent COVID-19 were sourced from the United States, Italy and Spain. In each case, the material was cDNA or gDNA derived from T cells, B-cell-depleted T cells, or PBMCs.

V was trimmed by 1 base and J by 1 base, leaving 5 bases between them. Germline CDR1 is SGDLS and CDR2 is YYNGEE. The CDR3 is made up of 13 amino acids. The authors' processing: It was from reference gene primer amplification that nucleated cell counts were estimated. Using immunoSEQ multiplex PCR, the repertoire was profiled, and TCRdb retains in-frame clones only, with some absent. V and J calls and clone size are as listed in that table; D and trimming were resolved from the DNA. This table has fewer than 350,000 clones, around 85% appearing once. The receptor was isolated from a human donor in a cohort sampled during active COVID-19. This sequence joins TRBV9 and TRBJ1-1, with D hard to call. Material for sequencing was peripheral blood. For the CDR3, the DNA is TGTGCCAGCAGCGTATGGGCGAACACTGAAGCTTTCTTT. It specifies CASSVWANTEAFF.